One and the same sample provided the 32 T cell receptor beta chains below, sequenced in a study of blood T cell repertoires in COVID-19. Produced via immunoSEQ multiplex PCR; TCRdb's table is partial and in-frame only. The repertoire consists of about 270,000 clones, with roughly 79% occurring once and the leading ten covering around 3%. The specimen was peripheral blood. The receptors here all came from a woman aged 55-69 years with active or convalescent COVID-19.

The genes are TRBV29-1 and TRBJ1-1; D not certain. V lost 4 bases, J lost 2 bases, and 14 bases lay in between. The germline CDR1 and CDR2 sequences are SQVTM and ANQGSEA. CDR3 length equals 14 residues. CDR3: CSVGLGRTNTEAFF. The CDR3 bases are TGCAGCGTTGGGCTCGGACGGACTAACACTGAAGCTTTCTTT.

DNA of the CDR3: TGTGCCAGCAGTAGGGACAGGGAAACTGAAGCTTTCTTT. Translating it yields CASSRDRETEAFF. The chain couples TRBV2 to TRBJ1-1, with 9 bases that match TRBD1. With 5 bases clipped from V and 5 bases from J, the junction kept 3 bases outside the gene matches. This CDR3 is built from 13 residues. Germline V gives CDR1 SNHLY, CDR2 FYNNEI.

The chain carries TRBV2 and TRBJ2-2, with TRBD1 matching over 8 bases. V was pared by 5 bases and J by 3 bases, with 2 bases of the junction left unmatched. Looked up from germline, CDR1 is SNHLY and CDR2 is FYNNEI. The CDR3 consists of 14 residues. The CDR3: CASSSGGYTGELFF. In nucleotides, the CDR3 is TGTGCCAGCAGTTCAGGGGGCTACACCGGGGAGCTGTTTTTT. Full variable domain (remainder filled in from reference TRBV2 and TRBJ2-2): EPEVTQTPSHQVTQMGQEVILRCVPISNHLYFYWYRQILGQKVEFLVSFYNNEISEKSEIFDDQFSVERPDGSNFTLKIRSTKLEDSAMYFCASSSGGYTGELFFGEGSRLTVL.

This clone was seen once. The chain recombines TRBV19 with TRBJ2-5; TRBD2 is a possible D gene (5 bases). V was clipped by 3 bases and J by 5 bases, with 16 bases between them. This CDR3 contains 15 residues. The germline V gene encodes CDR1 LNHDA and CDR2 SQIVND (reference sequence). The CDR3 DNA sequence: TGTGCCAGTAGTATCGTCGACGGTAGAGGGGAGACCCAGTACTTC. Encoded protein: CASSIVDGRGETQYF.

The genes are TRBV27 and TRBJ1-2, with 10 nucleotides matching TRBD1. CDR3 length equals 14 residues. CDR1 and CDR2 (germline): MNHEY, SMNVEV (reference sequence). V trimming: 7 bases; J trimming: 8 bases; junction bases outside the gene matches: 10. CDR3 coding DNA: TGTGCCAGCAAGGGGCCCGGGACAGGGGTAGGCTACACCTTC. This gives the protein CASKGPGTGVGYTF.

This chain links TRBV30 with TRBJ1-3; D remains ambiguous. CDR3 length: 15 residues. Trimming removed 2 bases from V and 5 bases from J, with 16 bases in between. CDR1 is GTSNPN and CDR2 is SVGIG in the germline V gene (reference sequence). This CDR3 reads CAWSIAAGPRNTIYF. CDR3 coding DNA: TGTGCCTGGAGTATAGCGGCCGGACCTCGAAACACCATATATTTT.

V usage is TRBV5-1 and J usage is TRBJ2-3; possibly TRBD2 for D (6 bases). Between the trimmed V and J ends, which lost 1 base and 1 base, there was a span of 7 bases. The CDR3 consists of 14 residues. Germline V gene sequence: CDR1 SGHRS, CDR2 YFSETQ. The CDR3 DNA follows: TGCGCCAGCAGCTTGTGGGGGGGCACAGATACGCAGTATTTT. Protein: CASSLWGGTDTQYF. Supplemented by reference TRBV5-1 and TRBJ2-3, the full variable domain reads KAGVTQTPRYLIKTRGQQVTLSCSPISGHRSVSWYQQTPGQGLQFLFEYFSETQRNKGNFPGRFSGRQFSNSRSEMNVSTLELGDSALYLCASSLWGGTDTQYFGPGTRLTVL.

This clone was seen more than once but under ten times. V is TRBV28 and J is TRBJ1-6, with D unresolved. The V end was cut by 6 bases, the J end by 7 bases, with 16 bases between. Germline V lookup: CDR1 MDHEN, CDR2 SYDVKM. The CDR3 spans 15 residues. The CDR3 DNA follows: TGTGCCAGCAGAACGGCCGGACTCTCCAATTCACCCCTCCACTTT. It is translated as CASRTAGLSNSPLHF.

This sequence joins TRBV11-3 and TRBJ1-1, with 9 bases fitting TRBD1. Germline CDR1 SGHNT, CDR2 YENEEA. J lost 5 bases, V lost 5 bases, and 9 bases had no gene match. The CDR3 has 15 residues. DNA of the CDR3: TGTGCCAGCAGCCCACGGACAGGGGAAGCAACTGAAGCTTTCTTT. Its translation: CASSPRTGEATEAFF. The whole variable domain, remainder taken from reference TRBV11-3 and TRBJ1-1, is EAGVVQSPRYKIIEKKQPVAFWCNPISGHNTLYWYLQNLGQGPELLIRYENEEAVDDSQLPKDRFSAERLKGVDSTLKIQPAELGDSAVYLCASSPRTGEATEAFFGQGTRLTVV.

The rearrangement links TRBV6-5 to TRBJ2-2, with D possibly matching TRBD1 (6 bases). The CDR3 totals 14 residues. CDR1 is MNHEY and CDR2 is SVGAGI in the germline V gene. V was clipped by 6 bases and J by 0 bases, with 8 bases between them. CDR3 sequence (DNA): TGTGCCAGCAGGGACAGCTCGAACACCGGGGAGCTGTTTTTT. Residues: CASRDSSNTGELFF.

The V call is TRBV28, the J call TRBJ1-1, with D unclear. The CDR3 runs 13 residues. V lost 6 bases and J 1 base, leaving 9 bases between the germline ends. Per germline, CDR1 MDHEN and CDR2 SYDVKM. CDR3 amino acids: CASRSIRNTEAFF. The CDR3 region has the DNA TGTGCCAGCAGATCTATACGGAACACTGAAGCTTTCTTT.

V gene TRBV9 combines with J gene TRBJ2-1; the match to TRBD2 covers 8 bases. CDR1 SGDLS and CDR2 YYNGEE come from the germline V gene. The CDR3 runs to 13 residues. Trimming cost V 7 bases and J 4 bases; bases outside gene matches: 4. This CDR3 is CASGLASYNEQFF. CDR3 DNA: TGTGCCAGCGGACTAGCTTCTTACAATGAGCAGTTCTTC.

The chain employs TRBV5-1 and TRBJ1-1; 7 nucleotides align to TRBD1. CDR1 and CDR2 from the germline V gene are SGHRS and YFSETQ. The CDR3 is 15 amino acids. The trim removed 0 bases at V and 6 bases at J, leaving 8 bases unmatched. The CDR3 protein is CASSLAIYQGAEAFF. The CDR3 region has the DNA TGCGCCAGCAGCTTGGCGATTTATCAGGGGGCTGAAGCTTTCTTT.

The chain combines TRBV7-6 with TRBJ1-6, with D possibly TRBD1 on 6 matching bases. The CDR3 covers 16 residues. From germline, CDR1 is SGHVS and CDR2 FNYEAQ. V was cut by 1 base and J by 9 bases, with 16 bases left in between. The CDR3 loop is CASSLGAGDGGSPLHF. The CDR3 DNA follows: TGTGCCAGCAGCTTAGGGGCAGGGGATGGAGGTTCACCCCTCCACTTT.

The J gene is TRBJ1-1, the V gene TRBV6-5; 9 nucleotides agree with TRBD1. Germline V CDR1 and CDR2: MNHEY, SVGAGI. The V and J ends lost 7 bases and 4 bases, in that order; junction bases with no gene match: 4. The CDR3 runs 13 residues. CDR3 nucleotide sequence: TGTGCCAGCACCGTGACAGGGGGCACTGAAGCTTTCTTT. It yields the protein CASTVTGGTEAFF.

The chain links TRBV6-2 or TRBV6-3 to TRBJ1-2; no reliable D call. The CDR3 runs 13 residues. With 0 bases removed from V and 1 base from J, the gap between germline ends came to 3 bases. Germline values: CDR1 MNHEY, CDR2 SVGEGT. The CDR3 here is CASSYSSNYGYTF. The CDR3 nucleotides read TGTGCCAGCAGTTACTCGAGTAACTATGGCTACACCTTC.

The chain recombines TRBV6-5 with TRBJ1-2, with unresolved D. The CDR3 has 13 residues. Trimming cost V 8 bases and J 0 bases, with 10 bases left between them. CDR1 is MNHEY, CDR2 SVGAGI, per germline. CDR3 DNA: TGTGCCAGCCGAACGGGGTCTAACTATGGCTACACCTTC. Translating gives CASRTGSNYGYTF.

The CDR3 loop reads CASTLGQLSEQFF. The CDR3 coding sequence is TGTGCCAGCACCTTGGGACAGTTGAGTGAGCAGTTCTTC. The genes are TRBV12-3 or TRBV12-4 and TRBJ2-1, with 7 nucleotides matching TRBD1. This CDR3 region has 13 residues. V lost 7 bases to trimming and J lost 9 bases; unmatched junction nucleotides: 9.

V usage is TRBV28 and J usage is TRBJ1-3; D gene ambiguous. Germline V gene data show CDR1 as MDHEN and CDR2 as SYDVKM. Trimming took off 2 bases at V and 0 bases at J, with 5 bases between the two ends. The CDR3 loop spans 14 amino acids. The CDR3 DNA reads TGTGCCAGCAGTTTAGGCAGCTCTGGAAACACCATATATTTT. Protein sequence: CASSLGSSGNTIYF.

This clone was picked up one time. The rearrangement uses TRBV21-1 and TRBJ1-3; TRBD1 is the table's D call, not checked against the DNA. TRBV21-1 is classified as a pseudogene. CDR3 length: 18 residues. The CDR3 region has the DNA TGTGCCAGCACCAAACGGGAGAGGGGGCGCCTCTCTGGAAACACCATATATTTT. This codes for CASTKRERGRLSGNTIYF.

The chain has TRBV5-1 and TRBJ2-3, with D tentatively TRBD1 (6 bases). V shed 2 bases and J shed 6 bases, with 19 bases lying between them. The CDR3 spans 16 residues. The germline CDR1 and CDR2 sequences are SGHRS and YFSETQ. This chain's CDR3 is CASSLQGVIQGDTQYF. DNA for the CDR3: TGCGCCAGCAGCTTACAGGGAGTTATCCAAGGCGATACGCAGTATTTT. The full variable domain, its missing parts supplied by reference TRBV5-1 and TRBJ2-3, is KAGVTQTPRYLIKTRGQQVTLSCSPISGHRSVSWYQQTPGQGLQFLFEYFSETQRNKGNFPGRFSGRQFSNSRSEMNVSTLELGDSALYLCASSLQGVIQGDTQYFGPGTRLTVL.

CDR3: CAWSGLAEETQYF. The CDR3 bases are TGTGCCTGGAGTGGACTAGCCGAAGAGACCCAGTACTTC. The chain combines TRBV30 with TRBJ2-5; TRBD2 aligns across 7 bases. Per germline, CDR1 GTSNPN and CDR2 SVGIG (reference sequence). This CDR3 has 13 residues. V shed 1 base, J shed 3 bases, and the junction held 2 bases outside the gene matches. Complete variable domain (other parts from reference TRBV30 and TRBJ2-5): SQTIHQWPATLVQPVGSPLSLECTVEGTSNPNLYWYRQAAGRGLQLLFYSVGIGQISSEVPQNLSASRPQDRQFILSSKKLLLSDSGFYLCAWSGLAEETQYFGPGTRLLVL.

This clone was counted a single time. The chain recombines TRBV5-5 with TRBJ2-1; 7 bases map to TRBD2. This CDR3 spans 14 amino acids. CDR1 is SGHKS and CDR2 is YYEKEE in the germline V gene (reference sequence). J was trimmed by 8 bases and V by 1 base; bases with no gene match: 6. CDR3 amino acids: CASSLHRGEDEQFF. The CDR3 DNA reads as TGTGCCAGCAGCTTGCATCGGGGGGAGGATGAGCAGTTCTTC.

The V gene is TRBV5-4, the J gene TRBJ2-1; TRBD1 might be the D (6 bases). The CDR3 extends over 15 amino acids. Deletions cut 1 base from V and 4 bases from J, with 12 bases between. Germline V gene lookup returns CDR1 SGHNT and CDR2 YYREEE (reference sequence). The CDR3 reads CASSLPGQIYNEQFF. CDR3 in DNA: TGTGCCAGCAGCTTGCCTGGACAGATATACAATGAGCAGTTCTTC.

V and J are TRBV11-1 and TRBJ2-5; D unresolved. Trimming cost V 1 base and J 1 base, with 7 bases left between them. Germline V gene lookup returns CDR1 SGHAT and CDR2 FQDESV (reference sequence). The CDR3 loop spans 14 amino acids. The CDR3 spells CASSLGLSQETQYF. CDR3 DNA sequence: TGTGCCAGCAGCTTAGGACTTAGCCAAGAGACCCAGTACTTC. Using reference TRBV11-1 and TRBJ2-5 for the parts outside the CDR3, the full variable domain is EAEVAQSPRYKITEKSQAVAFWCDPISGHATLYWYRQILGQGPELLVQFQDESVVDDSQLPKDRFSAERLKGVDSTLKIQPAELGDSAMYLCASSLGLSQETQYFGPGTRLLVL.

This clone was recorded at least ten times. This chain uses TRBV6-6 with TRBJ2-7, with D perhaps TRBD1 (6 bases). Deletions cut 8 bases from V and 2 bases from J, with 10 bases between. The CDR3 consists of 12 residues. The germline V gene encodes CDR1 MNHNY and CDR2 SVGAGI (reference sequence). The CDR3 sequence is CASRDTTYEQYF. In DNA, the CDR3 is TGTGCCAGCCGGGACACAACCTACGAGCAGTACTTC.

This rearrangement joins TRBV5-4 to TRBJ1-2; 9 bases are shared with TRBD1. Germline V gene data show CDR1 as SGHNT and CDR2 as YYREEE (reference sequence). The ends lost 3 bases at V and 3 bases at J; junction bases unmatched: 3. The length of the CDR3 is 14 residues. This CDR3 is CASSWDRVDYGYTF. The CDR3 nucleotides read TGTGCCAGCAGCTGGGACAGGGTCGACTATGGCTACACCTTC.

This clone came up once. This sequence joins TRBV10-3 and TRBJ2-6; unclear D gene. Trimming left V 6 bases short and J 3 bases short, with 3 bases between. This CDR3 is built from 12 residues. In germline, CDR1 is ENHRY, CDR2 SYGVKD. CDR3 residues: CAISNGANVLTF. CDR3 DNA sequence: TGTGCCATCAGCAATGGGGCCAACGTCCTGACTTTC.

V gene TRBV19 combines with J gene TRBJ2-2; tentative D call: TRBD1 (6 bases). Trimming removed 3 bases from V and 7 bases from J, with 18 bases in between. This CDR3 spans 16 amino acids. CDR1 and CDR2 from the germline V gene are LNHDA and SQIVND (reference sequence). CDR3 amino acids: CASSIPSTGGDGELFF. DNA for the CDR3: TGTGCCAGTAGTATCCCCTCGACAGGTGGAGACGGGGAGCTGTTTTTT.

The V call is TRBV3-1 (or the pseudogene TRBV3-2), the J call TRBJ2-4; 8 positions agree with TRBD2. This CDR3 contains 15 residues. Germline V CDR1 and CDR2: LGHDT, YNNKEL (reference sequence). V trimming: 3 bases; J trimming: 4 bases; junction bases outside the gene matches: 5. CDR3 region: CASSHGGGGKNIQYF. CDR3 in DNA: TGTGCCAGCAGCCACGGGGGGGGTGGGAAAAACATTCAGTACTTC.

The table lists this clone with a count of one. The rearrangement joins TRBV11-1 to TRBJ2-5, with TRBD1 matching 9 bases. Germline CDR1 and CDR2: SGHAT and FQDESV (reference sequence). The CDR3 runs to 15 residues. The J segment lost 6 bases and the V segment lost 0 bases, leaving 5 bases of the junction unmatched. CDR3 region: CASSLALTGGKTQYF. CDR3 coding DNA: TGTGCCAGCAGCTTAGCCCTGACAGGGGGGAAGACCCAGTACTTC.

The chain employs TRBV30 and TRBJ2-7, with TRBD2 as a possible D gene (6 bases). Germline V gives CDR1 GTSNPN, CDR2 SVGIG (reference sequence). V was pared by 1 base and J by 0 bases, with 13 bases between. CDR3 length equals 15 residues. The CDR3 DNA is TGTGCCTGGAGTGACCGGGACTTCCTCTCCTACGAGCAGTACTTC. It encodes CAWSDRDFLSYEQYF.